What follows are 25 T cell receptor beta chains derived from one specimen sequenced in a study of human T cells and chemical hapten exposure. Time point here: pre-sensitization, week 0. Stated treatment: therapeutic diphenylcyclopropenone sensitization with weekly scalp DPC. MiXCR was run by TCRdb on the RACE reads, yielding one entry per CDR3 protein. The table includes around 300,000 distinct CDR3 sequences, roughly 6% detected once. The sample consisted of whole blood, taken in connection with sensitization to the hapten diphenylcyclopropenone (DPC). The receptors stem from a woman aged 18-29 years with alopecia areata. Some clones in this sample may be carry-over from other donors' samples.

This rearrangement joins TRBV19 to TRBJ1-2; TRBD1 is a possible D gene (5 bases). V was trimmed by 4 bases and J by 0 bases, leaving 12 bases between them. This CDR3 contains 15 residues. Per the germline V gene, CDR1 is LNHDA and CDR2 is SQIVND (reference sequence). The CDR3 DNA reads as TGTGCCAGTAGTAACGAAATCAGGGCTAACTATGGCTACACCTTC. The encoded protein is CASSNEIRANYGYTF.

This clonotype was seen at least ten times. This chain uses TRBV7-3 with TRBJ2-1; D possibly corresponds to TRBD2 (6 bases). The CDR3 is 14 amino acids. Germline CDR1 SGHTA, CDR2 FQGTGA. The V end lost 1 base, the J end lost 8 bases, and 12 bases lay between the germline ends. In DNA, the CDR3 is TGTGCCAGCAGCTTAAAGGAGGGTTCCGATGAGCAGTTCTTC. Protein product: CASSLKEGSDEQFF. The full variable domain, its missing parts supplied by reference TRBV7-3 and TRBJ2-1, is GAGVSQTPSNKVTEKGKYVELRCDPISGHTALYWYRQSLGQGPEFLIYFQGTGAADDSGLPNDRFFAVRPEGSVSTLKIQRTERGDSAVYLCASSLKEGSDEQFFGPGTRLTVL.

This clonotype has a count of ten or more. V and J are TRBV28 and TRBJ2-3; D unresolved. Germline V gene lookup returns CDR1 MDHEN and CDR2 SYDVKM. The V end lost 3 bases, the J end lost 8 bases, and 9 bases lay between the germline ends. The CDR3 is 12 residues long. In DNA, the CDR3 is TGTGCCAGCAGTTTTCGTGTTGGTACGCAGTATTTT. It is translated as CASSFRVGTQYF.

The V and J genes are TRBV7-9 and TRBJ2-3; no clear D. Germline V gene lookup returns CDR1 SEHNR and CDR2 FQNEAQ (reference sequence). The CDR3 has 16 amino acids. V was cut by 6 bases and J by 2 bases, with 18 bases left in between. CDR3 nucleotides: TGTGCCAGCAGAGAGGTGGGGATTAGACTCACAGATACGCAGTATTTT. Translated: CASREVGIRLTDTQYF.

The sample holds a few counts of this clonotype. V and J are TRBV20-1 and TRBJ1-1; D not resolved. Germline V gene lookup returns CDR1 DFQATT and CDR2 SNEGSKA (reference sequence). CDR3 length: 12 residues. V was pared by 3 bases and J by 3 bases, with 8 bases between. CDR3 sequence (DNA): TGCAGTGCTAGCCCTGGGGACACTGAAGCTTTCTTT. Translating it yields CSASPGDTEAFF.

The rearrangement links TRBV20-1 to TRBJ2-2; D may be TRBD2 (5 bases). V was shortened by 0 bases and J by 1 base, with 12 bases between the two germline ends. Germline V gene lookup returns CDR1 DFQATT and CDR2 SNEGSKA (reference sequence). The CDR3 spans 16 residues. In DNA form, the CDR3 reads TGCAGTGCTAGAGATCGATTCGGGGAGAACACCGGGGAGCTGTTTTTT. Its translation: CSARDRFGENTGELFF.

This clonotype was found many times. The chain carries TRBV12-3 or TRBV12-4 and TRBJ1-2; 7 positions agree with TRBD1. The CDR3 extends over 12 amino acids. J was trimmed by 8 bases and V by 7 bases; bases with no gene match: 7. CDR3 nucleotide sequence: TGTGCCAGCACGAGACAGGGAGGAGGCTACACCTTC. Its translation is CASTRQGGGYTF.

This clonotype was picked up a small number of times. V gene TRBV6-2 or TRBV6-3 combines with J gene TRBJ2-2, with 8 positions matching TRBD2. Trimming removed 0 bases from V and 1 base from J; junction bases left unmatched: 7. CDR1 is MNHEY and CDR2 is SVGEGT in the germline V gene. This CDR3 comprises 18 residues. The CDR3 here is CASSYSTSGGENTGELFF. In nucleotides, the CDR3 is TGTGCCAGCAGTTACTCTACGAGCGGGGGAGAGAACACCGGGGAGCTGTTTTTT.

This clonotype appeared many times. J is TRBJ1-1 and V is TRBV7-9, with D unclear. The germline V gene encodes CDR1 SEHNR and CDR2 FQNEAQ (reference sequence). Trimming stripped 5 bases from V and 5 bases from J, with 9 bases between. CDR3 size: 12 residues. CDR3 in amino acids: CASSPPQTEAFF. CDR3 nucleotide sequence: TGTGCCAGCAGCCCGCCCCAGACTGAAGCTTTCTTT.

The CDR3 reads CATSSTDTQYF. The DNA of the CDR3 is TGTGCCACCAGTAGCACAGATACGCAGTATTTT. V and J are TRBV24-1 and TRBJ2-3; D gene uncertain. Germline V gene data show CDR1 as KGHDR and CDR2 as SFDVKD. This CDR3 has 11 amino acids. With 6 bases removed from V and 0 bases from J, the gap between germline ends came to 0 bases.

The chain has TRBV12-3 or TRBV12-4 and TRBJ2-5; 7 nucleotides line up with TRBD1. This CDR3 region has 16 residues. J gave up 5 bases and V 2 bases, and 11 bases lay outside the gene matches. CDR3: CASSLQGGASAETQYF. The CDR3 bases are TGTGCCAGCAGTTTACAAGGGGGCGCTTCCGCCGAGACCCAGTACTTC.

A few counts support this clonotype. J is TRBJ2-5 and V is TRBV10-3, with 9 bases aligning to TRBD1. The J segment lost 4 bases and the V segment lost 3 bases, leaving 6 bases of the junction unmatched. Germline V gene lookup returns CDR1 ENHRY and CDR2 SYGVKD. The CDR3 has 15 residues. DNA of the CDR3: TGTGCCATCAGTGATCCCGACAGGGGGAGAGAGACCCAGTACTTC. Protein sequence: CAISDPDRGRETQYF.

In its sample, this clonotype was seen many times. This chain joins TRBV4-2 and TRBJ1-4; D may be TRBD1 (5 bases). The V gene's germline CDR1 is LGHNA and CDR2 YNFKEQ. The CDR3 is 15 residues long. V lost 5 bases, J lost 8 bases, and 18 bases lay in between. The CDR3 DNA follows: TGTGCCAGCAGCTTCCCAGGGAGCGTGCGGGAAAAACTGTTTTTT. This codes for CASSFPGSVREKLFF.

This clonotype was counted many times. The rearrangement links TRBV2 to TRBJ1-1; weak D call: TRBD1 (5 bases). Germline V CDR1 and CDR2: SNHLY, FYNNEI. Deletions cut 8 bases from V and 1 base from J, with 17 bases between. CDR3 length equals 15 residues. The CDR3 nucleotides read TGTGCCAGCTCCCCGCGAGCGGGGACGAACACTGAAGCTTTCTTT. Its translation: CASSPRAGTNTEAFF.

The V and J genes are TRBV9 and TRBJ2-2; perhaps TRBD2 as D (5 bases). The CDR3 has 17 residues. Germline V gives CDR1 SGDLS, CDR2 YYNGEE. V was trimmed by 0 bases and J by 5 bases, leaving 17 bases between them. As DNA, the CDR3 is TGTGCCAGCAGCGTAGGGGTGGAGGATCTTTTGACCGGGGAGCTGTTTTTT. Encoded protein: CASSVGVEDLLTGELFF.

This clonotype has ten or more counts. The V call is TRBV5-1, the J call TRBJ2-5; D might be TRBD2 (6 bases). Germline-derived CDR1 and CDR2 are SGHRS and YFSETQ. The V gene lost 4 bases and the J gene lost 2 bases, with 21 bases spanning the gap. The CDR3 is 17 amino acids. The CDR3 region has the DNA TGCGCCAGCAGCGCGGGATCCCCGGGACTCGCACAAGAGACCCAGTACTTC. Protein sequence: CASSAGSPGLAQETQYF.

V gene TRBV7-9 combines with J gene TRBJ2-5; 10 bases match TRBD1. CDR3 length: 15 amino acids. In germline, CDR1 is SEHNR, CDR2 FQNEAQ (reference sequence). Unmatched junction bases numbered 5, after V lost 1 base and J lost 6 bases. CDR3 amino acids: CASSLGSDRGKTQYF. CDR3 DNA sequence: TGTGCCAGCAGCTTAGGCTCGGACAGGGGGAAGACCCAGTACTTC.

This clonotype showed up many times. This chain links TRBV7-9 with TRBJ2-3; TRBD1 or TRBD2 may be the D gene (5 bases each). Trimming shortened V by 5 bases and J by 4 bases, and 25 bases separated the two germline ends. The CDR3 runs to 18 residues. Germline V lookup: CDR1 SEHNR, CDR2 FQNEAQ (reference sequence). CDR3 nucleotide sequence: TGTGCCAGCAGCCGGAAGTGGGACCCCGATGGTGGCGCAGATACGCAGTATTTT. Protein sequence: CASSRKWDPDGGADTQYF. The full variable domain, its missing parts supplied by reference TRBV7-9 and TRBJ2-3, is DTGVSQNPRHKITKRGQNVTFRCDPISEHNRLYWYRQTLGQGPEFLTYFQNEAQLEKSRLLSDRFSAERPKGSFSTLEIQRTEQGDSAMYLCASSRKWDPDGGADTQYFGPGTRLTVL.

The CDR3 DNA follows: TGTGCCAGCAGCCCCTCAGGCCAGAGTCAATATTTT. As protein: CASSPSGQSQYF. The V call is TRBV6-6, the J call TRBJ2-3; no definite D call. The V end lost 6 bases, the J end lost 15 bases, and 19 bases lay between the germline ends. CDR1 is MNHNY, CDR2 SVGAGI, per germline (reference sequence). This CDR3 contains 12 residues.

The gene calls are TRBV2 and TRBJ1-1; D unresolved. Germline V CDR1 and CDR2: SNHLY, FYNNEI. CDR3 length equals 14 residues. Trimming stripped 3 bases from V and 1 base from J, with 9 bases between. Here the CDR3 reads CASSDGQENTEAFF. The CDR3 nucleotides read TGTGCCAGCAGTGACGGGCAGGAGAACACTGAAGCTTTCTTT.

This chain links TRBV7-2 with TRBJ2-1; 9 bases align to TRBD2. The ends lost 6 bases at V and 7 bases at J; junction bases unmatched: 13. CDR1 SGHTA and CDR2 FQGNSA come from the germline V gene. The length of the CDR3 is 16 residues. CDR3: CASRTRSGGGTNEQFF. The DNA for the CDR3 is TGTGCCAGCAGGACGCGTAGCGGGGGTGGGACTAATGAGCAGTTCTTC.

The table lists this clonotype with a few counts. The rearrangement links TRBV15 to TRBJ2-4; TRBD1 matches at 8 bases. CDR1 is LNHNV, CDR2 YYDKDF, per germline (reference sequence). V was pared by 3 bases and J by 8 bases, with 12 bases of the junction left unmatched. The length of the CDR3 is 16 residues. The CDR3 DNA is TGTGCCACCAGCAGTGCCCCTAGCAGGGGGCCGGACATTCAGTACTTC. It translates to CATSSAPSRGPDIQYF.

The chain combines TRBV28 with TRBJ2-4; D ambiguous. The germline CDR1 and CDR2 sequences are MDHEN and SYDVKM. The CDR3 covers 13 residues. V lost 2 bases, J lost 11 bases, and 13 bases lay in between. Written as DNA, the CDR3 is TGTGCCAGCAGTTTAGAGGCAACCTGGGTTCAGTACTTC. It yields the protein CASSLEATWVQYF.

This clonotype came up many times. The V call is TRBV20-1, the J call TRBJ1-5; 10 nucleotides match TRBD1. Germline V CDR1 and CDR2: DFQATT, SNEGSKA (reference sequence). This CDR3 is 16 amino acids long. J lost 2 bases, V lost 5 bases, and 9 bases had no gene match. The CDR3 loop reads CSAPGTGVGGNQPQHF. In nucleotides, the CDR3 is TGCAGTGCTCCCGGGACAGGGGTTGGGGGCAATCAGCCCCAGCATTTT.

This clonotype was observed many times. V and J are TRBV29-1 and TRBJ1-1, with D possibly being TRBD1 (6 bases). The CDR3 has 13 amino acids. CDR1 and CDR2 from the germline V gene are SQVTM and ANQGSEA. V was pared by 6 bases and J by 2 bases, with 13 bases between. The CDR3 is CSVARTVNTEAFF. Written as DNA, the CDR3 is TGCAGCGTGGCAAGGACAGTAAACACTGAAGCTTTCTTT.